Shown below are 20 T cell receptor beta chains from a single sample sequenced in a study of cytomegalovirus exposure and HLA in healthy donors. The PCR contained 60 Vbeta and 13 Jbeta primers. The method was immunoSEQ multiplex PCR; TCRdb's version includes in-frame clones alone and lacks a portion of them. In all, the sample yields fewer than 100,000 clones. Sequencing was carried out using PBMCs. The receptor set was obtained from a man over 45 in good health and CMV-seronegative.

The chain carries TRBV30 and TRBJ1-2; 8 nucleotides line up with TRBD1. V was clipped by 2 bases and J by 6 bases; unmatched bases: 11. Germline V lookup: CDR1 GTSNPN, CDR2 SVGIG (reference sequence). This CDR3 is built from 15 residues. This CDR3 reads CAWSREGRGRHGYTF. The DNA for the CDR3 is TGTGCCTGGAGTAGGGAGGGCAGGGGGCGACATGGCTACACCTTC.

The chain couples TRBV19 to TRBJ1-5, with 8 bases aligning to TRBD1. V lost 5 bases, J lost 2 bases, and 5 bases stayed unmatched. Per the germline V gene, CDR1 is LNHDA and CDR2 is SQIVND (reference sequence). This CDR3 has 15 amino acids. The CDR3 here is CASSPDREGNQPQHF. CDR3 nucleotide sequence: TGTGCCAGTAGTCCGGACAGGGAAGGCAATCAGCCCCAGCATTTT.

The chain recombines TRBV2 with TRBJ1-3; D is unclear. Germline-derived CDR1 and CDR2 are SNHLY and FYNNEI. The CDR3 extends over 13 amino acids. V lost 6 bases to trimming and J lost 4 bases, with 10 bases between them. The CDR3 spells CASRAGSGNTIYF. Written as DNA, the CDR3 is TGTGCCAGCAGGGCGGGTTCCGGAAACACCATATATTTT.

J is TRBJ1-1 and V is TRBV7-3; 7 nucleotides align to TRBD1. Germline V gene sequence: CDR1 SGHTA, CDR2 FQGTGA. This CDR3 comprises 15 residues. With 5 bases clipped from V and 4 bases from J, the junction kept 10 bases outside the gene matches. CDR3 protein: CASSPDRVPATEAFF. CDR3 nucleotide sequence: TGTGCCAGCAGCCCAGACAGGGTCCCTGCCACTGAAGCTTTCTTT.

The gene calls are TRBV2 and TRBJ2-3, with 8 bases fitting TRBD2. In germline, CDR1 is SNHLY, CDR2 FYNNEI. CDR3 length: 14 residues. J gave up 7 bases and V 4 bases, and 7 bases lay outside the gene matches. The CDR3, as DNA: TGTGCCAGCAGTGGAGACGGGGGGGCAAATACGCAGTATTTT. Translating gives CASSGDGGANTQYF.

The rearrangement links TRBV27 to TRBJ2-7; unclear D gene. Germline V CDR1 and CDR2: MNHEY, SMNVEV (reference sequence). The CDR3 has 13 residues. Trimming shortened V by 5 bases and J by 3 bases, and 11 bases separated the two germline ends. CDR3 bases: TGTGCCAGCAGTACGAACACCCTCTACGAGCAGTACTTC. It yields the protein CASSTNTLYEQYF.

V is TRBV28 and J is TRBJ1-5; maybe TRBD1 (5 bases). With 6 bases removed from V and 4 bases from J, the gap between germline ends came to 10 bases. The CDR3 contains 13 residues. Per germline, CDR1 MDHEN and CDR2 SYDVKM. The CDR3 protein is CASRQGRNQPQHF. CDR3 in DNA: TGTGCCAGCAGGCAGGGAAGGAATCAGCCCCAGCATTTT.

The genes are TRBV28 and TRBJ2-7; D gene unclear. The CDR3 has 11 residues. V shed 3 bases and J shed 3 bases, with 3 bases lying between them. The germline V gene encodes CDR1 MDHEN and CDR2 SYDVKM. The CDR3: CASSFSYEQYF. CDR3 in DNA: TGTGCCAGCAGTTTCAGCTACGAGCAGTACTTC.

The chain couples TRBV30 to TRBJ1-5; D is possibly TRBD1 (6 bases). The CDR3 totals 15 residues. The germline V gene encodes CDR1 GTSNPN and CDR2 SVGIG (reference sequence). V lost 3 bases and J lost 4, with 16 bases in between. The CDR3 DNA follows: TGTGCCTGGAGCGGTACACAGGGCCTAAATCAGCCCCAGCATTTT. It codes for CAWSGTQGLNQPQHF.

V and J are TRBV4-1 and TRBJ2-5; TRBD1 matches at 7 bases. Trimming took 4 bases from V and 2 from J; bases not matched to a gene: 13. Germline V CDR1 and CDR2: MGHRA, YSYEKL. CDR3 length: 17 residues. CDR3 loop: CASSRIPLSRGQETQYF. CDR3 coding DNA: TGCGCCAGCAGCCGAATCCCACTAAGCAGGGGGCAAGAGACCCAGTACTTC.

The DNA of the CDR3 is TGTGCCAGCAGTTTATTAGGGGAGGGGCGTCCAGTAATGAACACTGAAGCTTTCTTT. Protein: CASSLLGEGRPVMNTEAFF. V is TRBV27 and J is TRBJ1-1; tentatively, D is TRBD1 (5 bases). V was shortened by 1 base and J by 0 bases, with 21 bases between the two germline ends. The germline V gene has CDR1 MNHEY and CDR2 SMNVEV (reference sequence). The CDR3 has 19 amino acids.

Here the CDR3 DNA reads TGTGCCAGCAGCTTCCCGGGGGGTAACTATGGCTACACCTTC. This sequence encodes CASSFPGGNYGYTF. The chain has TRBV7-6 and TRBJ1-2, with D perhaps matching TRBD1 (5 bases). The germline gives CDR1 SGHVS, CDR2 FNYEAQ. V lost 3 bases, J lost 1 base, and 9 bases lay in between. The CDR3 spans 14 residues.

The V gene is TRBV5-1, the J gene TRBJ1-3; D is unclear. Germline V CDR1 and CDR2: SGHRS, YFSETQ. The V and J ends lost 4 bases and 3 bases respectively, with 8 bases between them. The CDR3 length is 13 residues. CDR3 sequence (DNA): TGCGCCAGCAGCCCCGGGTATGGAAACACCATATATTTT. It yields the protein CASSPGYGNTIYF.

The chain joins TRBV29-1 to TRBJ2-3; the match to TRBD2 covers 9 bases. V dropped 3 bases and J dropped 5; count of bases not matched to a gene: 6. Germline V gene lookup returns CDR1 SQVTM and CDR2 ANQGSEA. The CDR3 is 14 residues long. CDR3 region: CSVDQRGAGDTQYF. The CDR3 nucleotides are TGCAGCGTTGACCAGCGGGGGGCGGGAGATACGCAGTATTTT.

The V gene is TRBV13, the J gene TRBJ1-2, with 8 nucleotides matching TRBD1. The V and J ends lost 4 bases and 8 bases, in that order; junction bases with no gene match: 6. The germline CDR1 and CDR2 sequences are PRHDT and FYEKMQ (reference sequence). This CDR3 has 13 amino acids. CDR3 in amino acids: CASSSRTGWGYTF. CDR3 coding DNA: TGTGCCAGCAGCTCAAGGACAGGGTGGGGCTACACCTTC.

This chain links TRBV2 with TRBJ1-2; D possibly corresponds to TRBD1 (5 bases). Trimming removed 4 bases from V and 0 bases from J, with 12 bases in between. The CDR3 is 15 amino acids. Germline V gives CDR1 SNHLY, CDR2 FYNNEI. CDR3 coding DNA: TGTGCCAGCAGTGCGAGCAGGGTTGCTAACTATGGCTACACCTTC. Its protein is CASSASRVANYGYTF.

The chain couples TRBV6-5 to TRBJ1-2; D is perhaps TRBD1 (5 bases). Trimming removed 6 bases at V and 4 bases at J, with 18 bases between. This CDR3 comprises 15 residues. Germline V gene sequence: CDR1 MNHEY, CDR2 SVGAGI. The CDR3 sequence: CASRRYPQVTYGYTF. CDR3 DNA sequence: TGTGCCAGCAGACGTTATCCACAGGTTACCTATGGCTACACCTTC.

V and J are TRBV4-3 and TRBJ1-1; D might be TRBD1 (5 bases). Trimming removed 2 bases at V and 0 bases at J, with 19 bases between. Germline CDR1 LGHNA, CDR2 YSLEER. The CDR3 sequence is 18 residues long. This CDR3 is CASSQRLGGLTLNTEAFF. As DNA, the CDR3 is TGCGCCAGCAGCCAAAGGCTGGGGGGACTGACTCTGAACACTGAAGCTTTCTTT.

The chain couples TRBV18 to TRBJ2-5, with D tentatively TRBD2 (6 bases). The germline CDR1 and CDR2 sequences are KGHSH and LQKENI. V gave up 2 bases and J gave up 2 bases, with 12 bases separating them. This CDR3 contains 15 residues. In DNA form, the CDR3 reads TGTGCCAGCTCACCAAAACCGGGGACTCAAGAGACCCAGTACTTC. Translated, it gives CASSPKPGTQETQYF. The entire variable domain, with the rest obtained from reference TRBV18 and TRBJ2-5, is as follows: NAGVMQNPRHLVRRRGQEARLRCSPMKGHSHVYWYRQLPEEGLKFMVYLQKENIIDESGMPKERFSAEFPKEGPSILRIQQVVRGDSAAYFCASSPKPGTQETQYFGPGTRLLVL.

Worth noting for this clone: One junction end does not reproduce the germline sequence, and a read error may be involved. This chain connects TRBV28 to TRBJ2-7, with TRBD1 matching 8 bases. The CDR3 spans 10 residues. Germline V gene sequence: CDR1 MDHEN, CDR2 SYDVKM. CDR3 residues: CASSAADRGF. The CDR3, as DNA: TGTGCCAGCAGTGCCGCAGACAGGGGATTC.